What follows describes a single T cell receptor beta chain. The sample comes from a study of CD8 T cells in Susac syndrome. Random hexamers served to reverse transcribe roughly 0.5 to 1 ug RNA. MiXCR was run by TCRdb on the immunoSEQ multiplex PCR reads, yielding one entry per CDR3 protein. The sample holds some 300,000 distinct CDR3 sequences; about 85% are singletons and the top ten take over 0.1%. This CDR3 has 11 residues. Trimming removed 9 bases at V and 8 bases at J, with 13 bases between. The germline V gene encodes CDR1 SNHLY and CDR2 FYNNEI. The TCR comes from a human donor with multiple sclerosis. The chain combines TRBV2 with TRBJ1-2; D is ambiguous. Material for sequencing was CD8+ T cells from PBMCs. CDR3 amino acids: CARVDRTGYTF. The CDR3 region has the DNA TGTGCCAGAGTCGACCGAACCGGCTACACCTTC.